This T cell receptor beta chain was sequenced for a study of cytomegalovirus exposure and HLA in healthy donors. CDR3 length equals 16 residues. Germline V gene sequence: CDR1 SGDLS, CDR2 YYNGEE. Trimming took off 4 bases at V and 0 bases at J, with 17 bases between the two ends. PCR used 60 Vbeta primers and 13 Jbeta primers. Sequencing was performed with immunoSEQ multiplex PCR; in TCRdb, only in-frame clones are kept and a portion is missing. The sample shows some 150,000 clones, around 78% of them seen only once. The clonotype originates from a woman in her thirties in good health and CMV-seropositive. The sequencing input was PBMCs. The chain uses TRBV9 and TRBJ2-7; the D gene is possibly TRBD2 (5 bases). The DNA of the CDR3 is TGTGCCAGCAGCCCACGAGGGAGTTTCAGCTCCTACGAGCAGTACTTC. It translates to CASSPRGSFSSYEQYF.